This TCR beta chain was sequenced for a study of T-cell reconstitution after alpha-beta-depleted transplantation in children. General observations from the study: In patients about two months after transplant, alpha-beta T cells reportedly arose from several hundred expanded graft clones. Newly produced T cells mostly provided counts and TCRbeta diversity after one year, as hyperexpanded clones declined.

This clonotype was seen repeatedly, ten times or more. Its cognate antigen is unknown. Unique molecular identifiers were used in preparing the TCRbeta library. One entry per CDR3 protein results from TCRdb running MiXCR on the PCR reads. The sample yields around 270,000 distinct CDR3 sequences, around a tenth seen once. This specimen was PBMCs, taken before TCRalphabeta/CD19-depleted stem cell transplant. This receptor was identified in a boy in the first two years of life with acute myeloid leukemia, due to receive a stem cell transplant.

This CDR3 reads CASDGSYEQYF. CDR3 DNA sequence: TGTGCCAGCGACGGTTCCTACGAGCAGTACTTC. The chain recombines TRBV2 with TRBJ2-7; D not certain. This CDR3 region has 11 residues. V shed 8 bases and J shed 1 base, with 6 bases lying between them. Per the germline V gene, CDR1 is SNHLY and CDR2 is FYNNEI.